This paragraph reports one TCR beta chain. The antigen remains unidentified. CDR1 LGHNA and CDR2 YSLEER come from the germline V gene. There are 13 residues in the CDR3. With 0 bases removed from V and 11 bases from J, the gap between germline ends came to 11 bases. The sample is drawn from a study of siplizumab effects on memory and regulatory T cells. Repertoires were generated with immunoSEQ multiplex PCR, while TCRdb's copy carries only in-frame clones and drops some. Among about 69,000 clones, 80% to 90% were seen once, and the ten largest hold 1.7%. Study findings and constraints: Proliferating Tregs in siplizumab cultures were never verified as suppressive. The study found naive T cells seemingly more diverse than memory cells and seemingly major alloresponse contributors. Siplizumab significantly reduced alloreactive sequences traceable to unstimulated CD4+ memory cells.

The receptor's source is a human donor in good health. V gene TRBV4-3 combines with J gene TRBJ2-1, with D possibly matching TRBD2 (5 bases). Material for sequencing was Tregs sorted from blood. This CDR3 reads CASSQEPAAKQFF. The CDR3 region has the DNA TGCGCCAGCAGCCAAGAGCCAGCGGCGAAGCAGTTCTTC.